These 27 T cell receptor beta chains came from one sample sequenced in a study of beta chain features in type 1 diabetes. TCRB transcripts that were expressed got sequenced, as all of the isolated RNA had been reverse transcribed. The assay was immunoSEQ multiplex PCR, and TCRdb's table has in-frame clones only and misses some. The table shows some 9,800 clones, with around three quarters occurring only once. Sequencing input: Tregs from blood. These receptors all come from a woman between 18 and 29 years old in good health.

This chain links TRBV6-1 with TRBJ2-1; the D is unclear. Germline CDR1 and CDR2: MNHNS and SASEGT. V gave up 4 bases and J gave up 4 bases, with 8 bases separating them. The CDR3 contains 13 residues. DNA for the CDR3: TGTGCCAGCAGTGCCGTCAGATACAATGAGCAGTTCTTC. This sequence encodes CASSAVRYNEQFF.

J is TRBJ2-1 and V is TRBV4-1; maybe TRBD2 (6 bases). This CDR3 is built from 18 residues. V dropped 0 bases and J dropped 5 bases, with 20 bases sitting between them. From germline, CDR1 is MGHRA and CDR2 YSYEKL. For the CDR3, the DNA is TGCGCCAGCAGCCAAGATCCCCTCCGAGCGGGCGGACACAATGAGCAGTTCTTC. Translation: CASSQDPLRAGGHNEQFF.

The chain is built from TRBV30 and TRBJ1-1; 7 nucleotides line up with TRBD1. The germline V gene encodes CDR1 GTSNPN and CDR2 SVGIG (reference sequence). J lost 0 bases, V lost 5 bases, and 6 bases had no gene match. The CDR3 contains 14 residues. The CDR3 nucleotides read TGTGCCTGGGAAAACAGGGGCTTGAACACTGAAGCTTTCTTT. Its protein is CAWENRGLNTEAFF. The full variable domain, completed using reference TRBV30 and TRBJ1-1, is SQTIHQWPATLVQPVGSPLSLECTVEGTSNPNLYWYRQAAGRGLQLLFYSVGIGQISSEVPQNLSASRPQDRQFILSSKKLLLSDSGFYLCAWENRGLNTEAFFGQGTRLTVV.

The V gene is TRBV2, the J gene TRBJ2-5; possible D gene TRBD2, 6 bases. Germline CDR1 SNHLY, CDR2 FYNNEI. The CDR3 sequence is 14 residues long. Trimming left V 10 bases short and J 1 base short, with 16 bases between. The CDR3 loop is CATQGLNRQETQYF. In DNA form, the CDR3 reads TGTGCCACCCAGGGACTTAACCGCCAAGAGACCCAGTACTTC.

This chain joins TRBV19 and TRBJ2-2, with D perhaps TRBD1 (6 bases). Germline V gene sequence: CDR1 LNHDA, CDR2 SQIVND (reference sequence). The CDR3 is 15 amino acids. V was cut by 3 bases and J by 7 bases, with 15 bases left in between. The CDR3 protein is CASSIQGQLGGELFF. For the CDR3, the DNA is TGTGCCAGTAGTATCCAGGGGCAACTGGGCGGGGAGCTGTTTTTT.

The CDR3 region is CASSSRDRGFTGELFF. In DNA form, the CDR3 reads TGTGCCAGCAGCTCGAGGGACAGGGGTTTCACCGGGGAGCTGTTTTTT. The chain links TRBV7-9 to TRBJ2-2, with 10 bases matching TRBD1. From germline, CDR1 is SEHNR and CDR2 FQNEAQ (reference sequence). The CDR3 is 16 residues long. After removal of 4 bases from V and 4 bases from J, the junction contained 6 bases not matched to a gene.

This chain links TRBV5-1 with TRBJ2-3; D unresolved. V dropped 6 bases and J dropped 4 bases, with 15 bases sitting between them. This CDR3 comprises 14 residues. The germline gives CDR1 SGHRS, CDR2 YFSETQ. CDR3: CASKLLFAADTQYF. Here the CDR3 DNA reads TGCGCCAGCAAGCTTTTATTTGCCGCAGATACGCAGTATTTT.

The gene calls are TRBV9 and TRBJ1-6; 9 bases fit TRBD1. Germline-derived CDR1 and CDR2 are SGDLS and YYNGEE. The CDR3 runs to 17 residues. V shed 0 bases and J 4 bases; nucleotides not matched to a gene: 5. DNA of the CDR3: TGTGCCAGCAGCGTAGGGGACAGGGTTTTTTATAATTCACCCCTCCACTTT. Translating it yields CASSVGDRVFYNSPLHF.

In nucleotides, the CDR3 is TGCGCCAGCAGTGAGTCGTTGGTAAGCCTGTACGAGCAGTACTTC. Translating it yields CASSESLVSLYEQYF. This chain connects TRBV10-2 to TRBJ2-7; no clear D. The V gene lost 0 bases and the J gene lost 4 bases, with 13 bases spanning the gap. CDR3 size: 15 residues. Per germline, CDR1 WSHSY and CDR2 SAAADI.

The chain is built from TRBV7-2 and TRBJ2-5, with no clear D. The J call may be wrong; the DNA end is better matched by TRBJ2-7. The germline CDR1 and CDR2 sequences are SGHTA and FQGNSA. There are 16 residues in the CDR3. CDR3 residues: CASSLTASLTFYEQYF. The DNA for the CDR3 is TGTGCCAGCAGCTTAACGGCGTCCTTGACATTCTACGAGCAGTACTTC.

The chain employs TRBV7-9 and TRBJ2-2; TRBD2 agrees at 12 bases. Germline values: CDR1 SEHNR, CDR2 FQNEAQ (reference sequence). The CDR3 covers 17 residues. The V and J ends lost 1 base and 3 bases, in that order; junction bases with no gene match: 3. The CDR3 DNA is TGTGCCAGCAGCTTAGTAGGACTAGCGGGATACACCGGGGAGCTGTTTTTT. Translation: CASSLVGLAGYTGELFF. Looking up the rest from reference TRBV7-9 and TRBJ2-2 gives the full variable domain: DTGVSQNPRHKITKRGQNVTFRCDPISEHNRLYWYRQTLGQGPEFLTYFQNEAQLEKSRLLSDRFSAERPKGSFSTLEIQRTEQGDSAMYLCASSLVGLAGYTGELFFGEGSRLTVL.

This chain uses TRBV11-2 with TRBJ2-7, with 11 bases matching TRBD1. Trimming cost V 5 bases and J 4 bases; bases outside gene matches: 16. This CDR3 is built from 18 residues. Looked up from germline, CDR1 is SGHAT and CDR2 is FQNNGV. CDR3 DNA: TGTGCCAGCAGCCCTATAAAAAGAGGACAGGGGGCTAAGTACGAGCAGTACTTC. It translates to CASSPIKRGQGAKYEQYF. The variable domain in full, completed from reference TRBV11-2 and TRBJ2-7, reads EAGVAQSPRYKIIEKRQSVAFWCNPISGHATLYWYQQILGQGPKLLIQFQNNGVVDDSQLPKDRFSAERLKGVDSTLKIQPAKLEDSAVYLCASSPIKRGQGAKYEQYFGPGTRLTVT.

V is TRBV7-9 and J is TRBJ2-3, with TRBD1 matching over 9 bases. The ends lost 5 bases at V and 7 bases at J; junction bases unmatched: 7. The CDR3 spans 14 residues. Looked up from germline, CDR1 is SEHNR and CDR2 is FQNEAQ (reference sequence). This CDR3 reads CASSGDRARNTQYF. The CDR3 DNA reads TGTGCCAGCAGCGGGGACAGGGCCAGAAATACGCAGTATTTT.

The rearrangement uses TRBV7-9 and TRBJ1-2; 9 bases agree with TRBD1. Trimming removed 0 bases from V and 8 bases from J; junction bases left unmatched: 7. Germline-derived CDR1 and CDR2 are SEHNR and FQNEAQ (reference sequence). The CDR3 spans 15 residues. This CDR3 reads CASSLALDRGKGYTF. CDR3 DNA sequence: TGTGCCAGCAGCTTAGCGCTGGACAGGGGTAAGGGCTACACCTTC.

Notes on this clone: This specimen includes other DNA sequences encoding the same CDR3. CDR3 sequence (DNA): TGTGCCAGCAGCTTAGACCCGAGCTCCTACAATGAGCAGTTCTTC. Encoded protein: CASSLDPSSYNEQFF. The chain carries TRBV11-2 and TRBJ2-1; D unclear. The V gene lost 0 bases and the J gene lost 0 bases, with 6 bases spanning the gap. Per germline, CDR1 SGHAT and CDR2 FQNNGV. The CDR3 is made up of 15 amino acids.

The chain is built from TRBV7-2 and TRBJ1-2; a weak D match, TRBD1 (5 bases). Trimming left V 5 bases short and J 5 bases short, with 18 bases between. CDR3 size: 15 residues. From germline, CDR1 is SGHTA and CDR2 FQGNSA. The CDR3 sequence: CASSLQAWGDYGYTF. The DNA for the CDR3 is TGTGCCAGCAGCCTACAAGCATGGGGGGATTATGGCTACACCTTC.

The chain combines TRBV7-9 with TRBJ1-2; 8 nucleotides agree with TRBD1. The CDR3 contains 15 residues. V was clipped by 3 bases and J by 8 bases; unmatched bases: 11. Germline V gene sequence: CDR1 SEHNR, CDR2 FQNEAQ (reference sequence). For the CDR3, the DNA is TGTGCCAGCAGCTTCGGACAGGGATTAACTATAGGCTACACCTTC. Amino acids: CASSFGQGLTIGYTF.

The V call is TRBV10-3, the J call TRBJ1-1, with TRBD1 matching over 7 bases. This CDR3 comprises 15 residues. CDR1 ENHRY and CDR2 SYGVKD come from the germline V gene. J gave up 6 bases and V 6 bases, and 13 bases lay outside the gene matches. The CDR3 loop reads CAISPRTGRGAEAFF. As DNA, the CDR3 is TGTGCCATCAGCCCCAGGACAGGCCGAGGGGCTGAAGCTTTCTTT.

The CDR3 sequence is CASSLRTSGYNEQFF. For the CDR3, the DNA is TGTGCCAGCAGCTTGAGGACTAGCGGTTACAATGAGCAGTTCTTC. The chain links TRBV5-4 to TRBJ2-1; 10 bases line up with TRBD2. CDR1 SGHNT and CDR2 YYREEE come from the germline V gene (reference sequence). With 1 base clipped from V and 4 bases from J, the junction kept 2 bases outside the gene matches. This CDR3 contains 15 residues.

The chain combines TRBV7-6 with TRBJ1-4, with TRBD1 matching over 8 bases. The CDR3 covers 14 residues. Germline V gene sequence: CDR1 SGHVS, CDR2 FNYEAQ. The trim removed 3 bases at V and 8 bases at J, leaving 5 bases unmatched. This chain's CDR3 is CASSFGQGREKLFF. DNA of the CDR3: TGTGCCAGCAGCTTCGGACAGGGACGAGAAAAACTGTTTTTT.

V and J are TRBV5-1 and TRBJ2-2, with 11 nucleotides matching TRBD2. The length of the CDR3 is 14 residues. Trimming at V came to 4 bases and at J to 7 bases, leaving 3 bases not matched to a gene. Per the germline V gene, CDR1 is SGHRS and CDR2 is YFSETQ. The chain's CDR3 is CASSTGTSGGELFF. The DNA of the CDR3 is TGCGCCAGCAGCACGGGGACTAGCGGCGGGGAGCTGTTTTTT.

The V and J genes are TRBV5-1 and TRBJ2-1; D perhaps matches TRBD2 (7 bases). V lost 0 bases and J 6 bases, leaving 13 bases between the germline ends. The germline gives CDR1 SGHRS, CDR2 YFSETQ. The CDR3 consists of 15 residues. CDR3 bases: TGCGCCAGCAGCTTGGTCCAGGGGAGGGGCAATGAGCAGTTCTTC. It codes for CASSLVQGRGNEQFF.

The chain is built from TRBV10-3 and TRBJ2-1; D gene uncertain. V was trimmed by 3 bases and J by 12 bases, leaving 15 bases between them. CDR1 and CDR2 (germline): ENHRY, SYGVKD. This CDR3 has 13 amino acids. DNA for the CDR3: TGTGCCATCAGTGACTCGATCTCTTCCGGGCAGTTCTTC. This gives the protein CAISDSISSGQFF.

The genes are TRBV6-1 and TRBJ2-5; 12 bases fit TRBD2. Germline V gene lookup returns CDR1 MNHNS and CDR2 SASEGT. The CDR3 is 18 residues long. The ends lost 3 bases at V and 4 bases at J; junction bases unmatched: 12. The CDR3: CASSEPILAGGYVETQYF. As DNA, the CDR3 is TGTGCCAGCAGTGAGCCCATACTAGCGGGAGGTTATGTAGAGACCCAGTACTTC.

The CDR3 reads CASSQDLAAPQYF. CDR3 DNA sequence: TGTGCCAGCAGCCAAGATTTAGCGGCCCCCCAGTACTTC. J is TRBJ2-5 and V is TRBV14, with a possible D match to TRBD2 (6 bases). The CDR3 covers 13 residues. The ends were cut back, 0 bases at V and 9 bases at J, with 11 bases in the middle. CDR1 and CDR2 (germline): SGHDN, FVKESK.

This clone was counted a few times. CDR3 region: CSARGDTEAFF. The CDR3 coding sequence is TGCAGTGCTAGGGGAGACACTGAAGCTTTCTTT. The chain uses TRBV20-1 and TRBJ1-1; D remains unclear. V lost 3 bases to trimming and J lost 3 bases, with 5 bases between them. From germline, CDR1 is DFQATT and CDR2 SNEGSKA (reference sequence). The CDR3 has 11 residues.

This chain connects TRBV5-1 to TRBJ1-6, with 7 bases lining up with TRBD1. The CDR3 runs 16 residues. CDR1 is SGHRS and CDR2 is YFSETQ in the germline V gene. V dropped 1 base and J dropped 1; count of bases not matched to a gene: 2. The CDR3 loop reads CASSLRRGSYNSPLHF. The DNA for the CDR3 is TGCGCCAGCAGCTTGCGCAGGGGGTCCTATAATTCACCCCTCCACTTT.